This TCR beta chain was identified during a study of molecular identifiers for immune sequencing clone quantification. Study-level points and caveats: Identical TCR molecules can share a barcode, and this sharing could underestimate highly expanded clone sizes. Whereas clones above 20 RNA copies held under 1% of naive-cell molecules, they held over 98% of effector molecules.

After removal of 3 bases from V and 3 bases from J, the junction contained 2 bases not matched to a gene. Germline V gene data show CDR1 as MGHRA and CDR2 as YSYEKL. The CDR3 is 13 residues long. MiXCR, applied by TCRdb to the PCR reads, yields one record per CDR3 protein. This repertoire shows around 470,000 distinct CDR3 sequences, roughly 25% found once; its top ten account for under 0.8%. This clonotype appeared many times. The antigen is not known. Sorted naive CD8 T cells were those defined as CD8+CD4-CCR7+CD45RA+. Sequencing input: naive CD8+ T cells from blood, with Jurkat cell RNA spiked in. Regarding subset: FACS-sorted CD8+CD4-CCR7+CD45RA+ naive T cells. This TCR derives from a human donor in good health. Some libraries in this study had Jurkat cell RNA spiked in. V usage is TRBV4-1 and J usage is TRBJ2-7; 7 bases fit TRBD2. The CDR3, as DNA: TGCGCCAGCAGCCAGAGCGGGGACTACGAGCAGTACTTC. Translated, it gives CASSQSGDYEQYF.